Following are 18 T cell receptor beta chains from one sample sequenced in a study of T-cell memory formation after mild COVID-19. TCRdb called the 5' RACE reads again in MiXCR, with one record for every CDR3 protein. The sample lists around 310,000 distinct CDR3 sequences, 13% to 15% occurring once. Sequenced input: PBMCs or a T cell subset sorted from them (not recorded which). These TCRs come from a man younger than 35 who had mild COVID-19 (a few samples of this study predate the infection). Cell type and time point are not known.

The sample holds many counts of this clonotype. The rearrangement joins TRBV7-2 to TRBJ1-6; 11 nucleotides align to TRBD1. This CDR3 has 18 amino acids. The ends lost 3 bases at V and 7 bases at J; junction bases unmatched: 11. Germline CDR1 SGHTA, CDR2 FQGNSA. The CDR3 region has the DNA TGTGCCAGCAGCTTCTCACCAGGACAGGGGGCATGGAATTCACCCCTCCACTTT. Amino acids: CASSFSPGQGAWNSPLHF.

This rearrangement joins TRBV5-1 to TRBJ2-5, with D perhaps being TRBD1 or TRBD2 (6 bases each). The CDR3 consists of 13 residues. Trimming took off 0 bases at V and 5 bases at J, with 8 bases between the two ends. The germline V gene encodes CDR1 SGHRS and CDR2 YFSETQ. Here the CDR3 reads CASSLGGAETQYF. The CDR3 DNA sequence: TGCGCCAGCAGCTTGGGGGGGGCTGAGACCCAGTACTTC.

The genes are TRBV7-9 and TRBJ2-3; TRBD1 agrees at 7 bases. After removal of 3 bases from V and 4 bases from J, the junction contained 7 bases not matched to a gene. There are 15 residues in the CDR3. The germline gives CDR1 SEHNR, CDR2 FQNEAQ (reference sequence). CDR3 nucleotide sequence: TGTGCCAGCAGCTTCACCGGGACAGTTGCAGATACGCAGTATTTT. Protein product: CASSFTGTVADTQYF. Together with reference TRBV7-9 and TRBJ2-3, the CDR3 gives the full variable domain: DTGVSQNPRHKITKRGQNVTFRCDPISEHNRLYWYRQTLGQGPEFLTYFQNEAQLEKSRLLSDRFSAERPKGSFSTLEIQRTEQGDSAMYLCASSFTGTVADTQYFGPGTRLTVL.

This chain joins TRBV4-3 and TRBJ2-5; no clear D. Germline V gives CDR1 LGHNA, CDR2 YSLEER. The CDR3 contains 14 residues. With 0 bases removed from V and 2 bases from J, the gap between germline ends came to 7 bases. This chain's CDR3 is CASSQEPSQETQYF. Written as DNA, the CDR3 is TGCGCCAGCAGCCAAGAACCTAGTCAAGAGACCCAGTACTTC.

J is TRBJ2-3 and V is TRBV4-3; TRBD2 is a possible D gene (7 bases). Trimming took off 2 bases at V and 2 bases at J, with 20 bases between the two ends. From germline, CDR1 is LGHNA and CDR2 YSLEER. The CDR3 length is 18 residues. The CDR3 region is CASSQQILGGRPTDTQYF. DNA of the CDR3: TGCGCCAGCAGCCAACAAATCCTCGGGGGGCGCCCCACAGATACGCAGTATTTT.

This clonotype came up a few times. CDR3 nucleotides: TGTGCCAGCAGTTTTCGACCGCAAGAGACCCAGTACTTC. It codes for CASSFRPQETQYF. The chain has TRBV6-5 and TRBJ2-5, with D unclear. This CDR3 region has 13 residues. The V gene lost 4 bases and the J gene lost 2 bases, with 8 bases spanning the gap. In germline, CDR1 is MNHEY, CDR2 SVGAGI.

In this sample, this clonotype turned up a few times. The CDR3 spells CASSYGTRDGYTF. The CDR3 region has the DNA TGCGCCAGCAGCTACGGGACGAGGGATGGCTACACCTTC. The chain has TRBV5-1 and TRBJ1-2, with D maybe TRBD1 (5 bases). Germline V gene lookup returns CDR1 SGHRS and CDR2 YFSETQ. Trimming took 3 bases from V and 6 from J, leaving 12 bases between them. This CDR3 is 13 amino acids long.

In DNA form, the CDR3 reads TGTGCCAGCAGTCCCCGGGAGAACGAGGGTAATCAGCCCCAGCATTTT. This gives the protein CASSPRENEGNQPQHF. The genes are TRBV6-1 and TRBJ1-5; D unresolved. V was clipped by 5 bases and J by 4 bases, with 18 bases between them. This CDR3 region has 16 residues. Per the germline V gene, CDR1 is MNHNS and CDR2 is SASEGT.

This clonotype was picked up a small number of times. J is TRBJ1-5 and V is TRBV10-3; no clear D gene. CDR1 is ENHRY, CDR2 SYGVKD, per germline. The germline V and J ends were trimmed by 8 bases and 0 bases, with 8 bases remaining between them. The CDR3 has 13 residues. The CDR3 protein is CAIGANSNQPQHF. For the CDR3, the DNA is TGTGCCATCGGCGCGAATAGCAATCAGCCCCAGCATTTT.

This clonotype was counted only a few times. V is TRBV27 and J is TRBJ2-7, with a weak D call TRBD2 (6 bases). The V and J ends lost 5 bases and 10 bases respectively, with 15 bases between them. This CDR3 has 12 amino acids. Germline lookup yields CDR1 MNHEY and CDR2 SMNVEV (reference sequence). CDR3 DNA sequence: TGTGCCAGCAGTCCCTACCCGGGAGTTCAGTACTTC. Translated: CASSPYPGVQYF.

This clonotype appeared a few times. As DNA, the CDR3 is TGTGCCAGCAGCTCCGGACCGAACACCGGGGAGCTGTTTTTT. Its protein product is CASSSGPNTGELFF. The chain uses TRBV5-6 and TRBJ2-2, with no clear D. The CDR3 sequence is 14 residues long. CDR1 SGHDT and CDR2 YYEEEE come from the germline V gene. The germline V and J ends were trimmed by 3 bases and 0 bases, with 6 bases remaining between them.

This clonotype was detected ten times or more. CDR3 loop: CASSYDRNQPQHF. Here the CDR3 DNA reads TGTGCCAGCAGCTACGACAGAAATCAGCCCCAGCATTTT. The chain combines TRBV7-2 with TRBJ1-5; the D gene is possibly TRBD1 (5 bases). Trimming took 4 bases from V and 4 from J, leaving 8 bases between them. CDR3 size: 13 residues. Germline loops: CDR1 SGHTA, CDR2 FQGNSA.

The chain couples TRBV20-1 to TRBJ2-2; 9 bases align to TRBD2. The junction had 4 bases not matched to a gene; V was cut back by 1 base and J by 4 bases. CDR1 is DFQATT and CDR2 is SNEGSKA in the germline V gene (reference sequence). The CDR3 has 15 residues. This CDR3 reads CSARGLAGFTGELFF. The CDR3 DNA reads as TGCAGTGCTAGAGGGCTAGCGGGGTTCACCGGGGAGCTGTTTTTT.

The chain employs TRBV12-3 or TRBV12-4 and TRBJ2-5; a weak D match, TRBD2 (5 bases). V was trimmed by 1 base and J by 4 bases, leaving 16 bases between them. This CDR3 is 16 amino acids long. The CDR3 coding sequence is TGTGCCAGCAGTTTAGGTGAAGGATTGGAGGCAGAGACCCAGTACTTC. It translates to CASSLGEGLEAETQYF.

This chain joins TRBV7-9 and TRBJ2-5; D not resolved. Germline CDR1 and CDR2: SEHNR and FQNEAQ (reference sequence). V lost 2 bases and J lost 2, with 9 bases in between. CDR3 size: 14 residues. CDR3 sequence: CASSLRLGQETQYF. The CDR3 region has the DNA TGTGCCAGCAGCTTAAGGCTAGGACAAGAGACCCAGTACTTC. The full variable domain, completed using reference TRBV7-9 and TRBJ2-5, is DTGVSQNPRHKITKRGQNVTFRCDPISEHNRLYWYRQTLGQGPEFLTYFQNEAQLEKSRLLSDRFSAERPKGSFSTLEIQRTEQGDSAMYLCASSLRLGQETQYFGPGTRLLVL.

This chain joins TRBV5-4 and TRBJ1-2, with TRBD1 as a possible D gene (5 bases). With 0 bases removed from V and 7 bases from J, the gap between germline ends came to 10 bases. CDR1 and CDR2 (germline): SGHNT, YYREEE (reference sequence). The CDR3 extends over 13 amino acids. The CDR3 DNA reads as TGTGCCAGCAGCTTGGAGGTCAGGGTTGGCTACACCTTC. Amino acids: CASSLEVRVGYTF.

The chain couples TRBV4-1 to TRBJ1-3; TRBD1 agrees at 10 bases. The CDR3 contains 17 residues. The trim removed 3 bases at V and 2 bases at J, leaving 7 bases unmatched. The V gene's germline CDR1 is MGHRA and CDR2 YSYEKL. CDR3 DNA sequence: TGCGCCAGCAGCCAGGCTATCGACAGGGGGCCTGGAAACACCATATATTTT. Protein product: CASSQAIDRGPGNTIYF.

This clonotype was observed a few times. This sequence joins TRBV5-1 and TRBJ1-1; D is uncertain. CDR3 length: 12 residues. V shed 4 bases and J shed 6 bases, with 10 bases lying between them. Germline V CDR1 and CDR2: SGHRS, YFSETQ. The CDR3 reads CASSQGPPEAFF. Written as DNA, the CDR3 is TGCGCCAGCAGCCAAGGACCCCCTGAAGCTTTCTTT.